This TCR beta chain was sequenced during a study of blood T cell repertoires in COVID-19. The table came from immunoSEQ multiplex PCR; TCRdb's copy has only in-frame clones and leaves some out. The profile shows fewer than 300,000 clones, around 89% of them singletons. This clone was observed once. This clonotype was sampled from a woman aged 45-65 years with COVID-19, enrolled during active disease. Sequencing was done on a sample of peripheral blood.

The CDR3 loop is CASSYRRSRAIYF. The CDR3 DNA sequence: TGTGCCAGCAGTTACCGTCGTTCCCGGGCCATATATTTT. This chain connects TRBV6-5 to TRBJ1-3; D is unresolved. CDR3 length: 13 amino acids. V was shortened by 2 bases and J by 11 bases, with 13 bases between the two germline ends. Germline V CDR1 and CDR2: MNHEY, SVGAGI.